This T cell receptor beta chain was documented in a study of vaccination and CD4 T cells after COVID-19. Study-wide context: SARS-CoV-2 was confirmed by nasal swab PCR; disease was mild in eight to ten, severe in one.

To note about this clonotype: Its antigen is unknown.

Germline CDR1 and CDR2: SGHRS and YFSETQ. CDR3 length: 15 residues. V shed 0 bases and J shed 1 base, with 10 bases lying between them. An Oncomine TCR Beta short-read assay was used to sequence the DNA from cultured CD4+ T cells. Genomic DNA was drawn out of CD4+ T cells grown in culture. TCRdb itself ran the PCR reads through MiXCR, one entry per CDR3 protein. The repertoire consists of more than 15,000 distinct CDR3 sequences, with 55% occurring once and the leading ten covering 6% to 7.5%. Stated treatment: roughly 10-day PBMC culture with coronavirus spike peptide pools or control peptides (ViraFEST assay). Findings and caveats of the study: Although the median of SARS-CoV-2-reactive clonotypes rose from around 20 to 38, the change was not significant.

The TCR was taken from a human donor who had recovered from COVID-19. The V gene is TRBV5-1, the J gene TRBJ1-2; D ambiguous. Sequencing was done on a sample of CD4+ T cells from blood, cultured in vitro. CDR3 region: CASSLAAAFNYGYTF. Here the CDR3 DNA reads TGCGCCAGCAGCTTGGCCGCGGCGTTTAACTATGGCTACACCTTC.